This T cell receptor (beta chain) appears in the sequencing data of a study of blood T cell repertoires in COVID-19. About the research overall: Acute-phase and convalescent COVID-19 samples originated in the United States, Italy and Spain. The cDNA or gDNA used as material had been derived from T cells, B-cell-depleted T cells, or PBMCs.

Trimming took 1 base from V and 0 from J, leaving 7 bases between them. The CDR3 sequence is 15 residues long. CDR1 and CDR2 from the germline V gene are SGHDN and FVKESK. The authors' processing: Nucleated cell counts were estimated from reference gene primer amplification. Profiling relied on immunoSEQ multiplex PCR, and the TCRdb table lists in-frame clones only, not all of them. The V and J calls and the clone size are those of that table, but D and trimming were determined from the DNA. The table lists around 60,000 clones, about 75% of them singletons, with under 35% in the top ten. Sequenced input: peripheral blood. This chain uses TRBV14 with TRBJ1-3; D is uncertain. The sequence derives from a human donor in a cohort sampled during active COVID-19. CDR3: CASSQVRGSGNTIYF. The CDR3 nucleotides are TGTGCCAGCAGCCAAGTTCGGGGCTCTGGAAACACCATATATTTT. The whole variable domain, filled in from reference TRBV14 and TRBJ1-3, reads EAGVTQFPSHSVIEKGQTVTLRCDPISGHDNLYWYRRVMGKEIKFLLHFVKESKQDESGMPNNRFLAERTGGTYSTLKVQPAELEDSGVYFCASSQVRGSGNTIYFGEGSWLTVV.